The rows below give T cell receptor beta chains drawn from one sample of a study of T cell responses to AZD1222 COVID-19 vaccine. Sequencing used immunoSEQ multiplex PCR; TCRdb keeps in-frame clones, though not all of them. The sample contains about 56,000 clones, 80% to 90% of which appear only once. The sample was peripheral blood, taken on day 0 of AZD1222 vaccination. Every receptor here comes from an adult in good health. Each CDR3 is given with its conserved first and last residue. A D gene is named only where the DNA matches it firmly. Part of the rows lack a size; the others show once, few, many or a class for expanded clones.

cdr3_length | j_call | v_call | d_call | clone_size | cdr3_nt | cdr3_aa
14 | TRBJ2-5 | TRBV6-6 | TRBD2 | - | TGTGCCAGCAGTTATTTCGGGGGGTTAGAGACCCAGTACTTC | CASSYFGGLETQYF
13 | TRBJ2-7 | TRBV6-5 | TRBD2 | - | TGTGCCACTTCGGGACTAGCGGACTACGAGCAGTACTTC | CATSGLADYEQYF
14 | TRBJ2-7 | TRBV13 | - | few | TGTGCCAGCAGTCAGGGGCAGAGAGCCTACGAGCAGTACTTC | CASSQGQRAYEQYF
13 | TRBJ2-2 | TRBV12-3/TRBV12-4 | - | - | TGTGCCAGCAGTTTGACTGGGACCGGGGAGCTGTTTTTT | CASSLTGTGELFF
10 | TRBJ1-6 | TRBV7-9 | - | once | TGTGCCAGCAGCGGGGGGAGCCTCCACTTT | CASSGGSLHF
17 | TRBJ2-5 | TRBV5-6 | - | - | TGTGCCAGCAGCCCCCTACTGGGACCTGCCGGTGGGGAGACCCAGTACTTC | CASSPLLGPAGGETQYF
19 | TRBJ2-7 | TRBV11-2 | - | - | TGTGCCAGCAGCTCGATTAAAAGATCGGGCCAACAGGTGTCCTACGAGCAGTACTTC | CASSSIKRSGQQVSYEQYF
14 | TRBJ2-7 | TRBV18 | TRBD1 | - | TGTGCCAGCTCGACAGGGGGAAGGGTTTACGAGCAGTACTTC | CASSTGGRVYEQYF
18 | TRBJ1-4 | TRBV3-1/TRBV3-2 | - | - | TGTGCCAGCAGCGAAAGCCCTCTTCTGACAGGATATAATGAAAAACTGTTTTTT | CASSESPLLTGYNEKLFF
13 | TRBJ2-5 | TRBV12-3/TRBV12-4 | TRBD1 | - | TGTGCCAGCAGTAGGGACAGGGGAGAGACCCAGTACTTC | CASSRDRGETQYF
12 | TRBJ2-7 | TRBV6-5 | TRBD1 | once | TGTGCCAGCAGCCAGGGGGCCTACGAGCAGTACTTC | CASSQGAYEQYF
15 | TRBJ1-1 | TRBV11-1 | - | - | TGTGCCAGCAGCTTAGCGGTCAGTTCGAACACTGAAGCTTTCTTT | CASSLAVSSNTEAFF
15 | TRBJ2-2 | TRBV5-1 | TRBD1 | - | TGCGCCAGCAGCCCTCAGGGGGCCTTTACCGGGGAGCTGTTTTTT | CASSPQGAFTGELFF
14 | TRBJ2-1 | TRBV5-4 | - | - | TGTGCCAGCAGCTTGGCCTTTAACTTGAATGAGCAGTTCTTC | CASSLAFNLNEQFF
16 | TRBJ1-1 | TRBV4-2 | - | few | TGTGCCAGCAGCCAAAACCGGGGGTCCGGAGACACTGAAGCTTTCTTT | CASSQNRGSGDTEAFF
14 | TRBJ1-5 | TRBV7-9 | - | - | TGTGCCAGCAGCTCGACAGATAGCAATCAGCCCCAGCATTTT | CASSSTDSNQPQHF
14 | TRBJ2-7 | TRBV7-9 | - | - | TGTGCCAGCAGCTTAGCAGGGGTTGGTTCCGAGCAGTACTTC | CASSLAGVGSEQYF
16 | TRBJ2-1 | TRBV28 | TRBD2 | - | TGTGCCAGCAGTCCCCTGACTAGCGGGCTTTACAATGAGCAGTTCTTC | CASSPLTSGLYNEQFF